This TCR beta chain was identified in a study of shared clonotypes between healthy human individuals. Profiling relied on immunoSEQ multiplex PCR, and the TCRdb table lists in-frame clones only, not all of them. Of around 2.3 million clones listed, approximately 94% are singletons. Study-level results: Large depth notwithstanding, sorted-subset sequencing proved incomplete by rarefaction. The study generally estimated greater richness for naive than memory subsets.

The CDR3 runs to 12 residues. The V end lost 1 base, the J end lost 8 bases, and 8 bases lay between the germline ends. CDR1 is SEHNR and CDR2 is FQNEAQ in the germline V gene (reference sequence). Remarks on this clone: No antigen is known for it.

The sample comprised naive CD4+ T cells sorted from blood. Subset here: CD45RA+ positively selected. The receptor was isolated from a man younger than 30 in good health. The chain has TRBV7-9 and TRBJ1-2; D unresolved. CDR3 in DNA: TGTGCCAGCAGCTTAGGGGGAGAGGGCTACACCTTC. Protein sequence: CASSLGGEGYTF.